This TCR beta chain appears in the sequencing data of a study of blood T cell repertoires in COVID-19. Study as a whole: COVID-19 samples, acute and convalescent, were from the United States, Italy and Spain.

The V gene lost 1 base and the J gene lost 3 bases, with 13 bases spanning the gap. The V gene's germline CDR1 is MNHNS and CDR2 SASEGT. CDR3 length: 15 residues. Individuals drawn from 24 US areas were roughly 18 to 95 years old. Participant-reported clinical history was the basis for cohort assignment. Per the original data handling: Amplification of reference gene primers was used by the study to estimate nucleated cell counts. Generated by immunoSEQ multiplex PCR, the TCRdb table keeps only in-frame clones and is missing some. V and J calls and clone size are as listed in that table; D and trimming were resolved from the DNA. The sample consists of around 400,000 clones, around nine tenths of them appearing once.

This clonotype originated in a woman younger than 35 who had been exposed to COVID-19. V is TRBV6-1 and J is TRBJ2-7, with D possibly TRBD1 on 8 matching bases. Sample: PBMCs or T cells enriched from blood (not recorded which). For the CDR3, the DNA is TGTGCCAGCAGTGAAGAAGCGGGACAGGTCTACGAGCAGTACTTC. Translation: CASSEEAGQVYEQYF.